This T cell receptor beta chain was sequenced in a study of human T cells and chemical hapten exposure. This clonotype was detected a few times. Specified time point: patch test 1, 2 weeks after DPC sensitization. Treatment denoted: therapeutic diphenylcyclopropenone sensitization with weekly scalp DPC. The CDR3 loop spans 13 amino acids. CDR1 and CDR2 from the germline V gene are SQVTM and ANQGSEA. Trimming left V 7 bases short and J 8 bases short, with 17 bases between. The library attached unique molecular identifiers to individual cDNA molecules. Each CDR3 protein is one row after TCRdb ran MiXCR on the RACE reads. The table records about 120,000 distinct CDR3 sequences, about an eighth of them present only once.

The rearrangement joins TRBV29-1 to TRBJ1-4, with a weak D call TRBD1 (5 bases). The sample here was whole blood, taken in connection with sensitization to the hapten diphenylcyclopropenone (DPC). This sequence was found in a young man with alopecia areata. Some clones in this sample may be carry-over from other donors' samples. The CDR3 DNA follows: TGCAGCGCAACCACCGGGGGTCTGGAAAAACTGTTTTTT. Its protein is CSATTGGLEKLFF.